What follows are 30 T cell receptor beta chains derived from one specimen sequenced in a study of shared clonotypes between healthy human individuals. The data were produced by immunoSEQ multiplex PCR, yet TCRdb's version contains in-frame clones alone and is incomplete. The sample holds some 1.5 million clones; over 95% are singletons and the top ten take about 1%. Sequencing used naive CD4+ T cells sorted from blood. Specified subset: CD45RA+ positively selected. Receptors were obtained from a man aged 25 to 40 in good health.

The chain links TRBV28 to TRBJ1-5; 7 bases are shared with TRBD1. V lost 6 bases to trimming and J lost 2 bases; unmatched junction nucleotides: 13. The CDR3 loop spans 17 amino acids. CDR1 and CDR2 (germline): MDHEN, SYDVKM. CDR3: CASRRRYRGTGNQPQHF. CDR3 in DNA: TGTGCCAGCAGAAGAAGGTACAGGGGCACTGGCAATCAGCCCCAGCATTTT.

This clone was picked up a small number of times. Within the sample, other DNA sequences also encode this same CDR3. The V gene is TRBV7-8, the J gene TRBJ2-2; no clear D gene. The V and J ends lost 6 bases and 5 bases respectively, with 7 bases between them. The CDR3 is 12 amino acids. Germline CDR1 SGHVS, CDR2 FQNEAQ. The CDR3 region is CASSLGTGELFF. Written as DNA, the CDR3 is TGTGCCAGCAGTTTGGGGACCGGGGAGCTGTTTTTT.

J is TRBJ2-3 and V is TRBV29-1, with 7 bases identical to TRBD1. Germline CDR1 and CDR2: SQVTM and ANQGSEA. J lost 0 bases, V lost 1 base, and 4 bases had no gene match. The CDR3 consists of 15 residues. CDR3 loop: CSVEGRDSSTDTQYF. CDR3 DNA: TGCAGCGTTGAAGGCAGGGACAGTAGCACAGATACGCAGTATTTT.

The chain joins TRBV4-1 to TRBJ2-7; 7 positions agree with TRBD2. J was trimmed by 6 bases and V by 3 bases; bases with no gene match: 11. In germline, CDR1 is MGHRA, CDR2 YSYEKL. The CDR3 consists of 15 residues. The CDR3, as DNA: TGCGCCAGCAGCCAGTCGGGGGAGGGCCCCGGCGAGCAGTACTTC. Translation gives CASSQSGEGPGEQYF.

Only a few counts were recorded for this clone. The V and J genes are TRBV2 and TRBJ2-7; maybe TRBD2 (5 bases). Germline CDR1 and CDR2: SNHLY and FYNNEI. CDR3 length equals 14 residues. V was pared by 7 bases and J by 3 bases, with 16 bases between. As DNA, the CDR3 is TGTGCCAGCAACCAAGGGAGAGGTTACTACGAGCAGTACTTC. It is translated as CASNQGRGYYEQYF.

The chain joins TRBV2 to TRBJ2-7; weak D call: TRBD2 (5 bases). V was shortened by 1 base and J by 5 bases, with 6 bases between the two germline ends. Germline V CDR1 and CDR2: SNHLY, FYNNEI. The CDR3 has 12 residues. The DNA of the CDR3 is TGTGCCAGCAGTGAAGAGAGGGACGAGCAGTACTTC. Its translation is CASSEERDEQYF.

The chain links TRBV18 to TRBJ1-5, with 7 bases that match TRBD1. The V and J ends lost 6 bases and 0 bases, in that order; junction bases with no gene match: 5. Germline loops: CDR1 KGHSH, CDR2 LQKENI. This CDR3 spans 15 amino acids. CDR3: CASSSRGNSNQPQHF. CDR3 bases: TGTGCCAGCTCGTCCAGGGGGAATAGCAATCAGCCCCAGCATTTT. The full variable domain, in which reference TRBV18 and TRBJ1-5 provide the parts outside the CDR3, is NAGVMQNPRHLVRRRGQEARLRCSPMKGHSHVYWYRQLPEEGLKFMVYLQKENIIDESGMPKERFSAEFPKEGPSILRIQQVVRGDSAAYFCASSSRGNSNQPQHFGDGTRLSIL.

V usage is TRBV4-2 and J usage is TRBJ2-7; 7 nucleotides agree with TRBD2. Trimming at V came to 0 bases and at J to 3 bases, leaving 5 bases not matched to a gene. The CDR3 has 15 residues. The germline V gene encodes CDR1 LGHNA and CDR2 YNFKEQ. CDR3 region: CASSQDSGEGYEQYF. CDR3 nucleotides: TGTGCCAGCAGCCAAGATTCGGGGGAGGGCTACGAGCAGTACTTC.

V gene TRBV27 combines with J gene TRBJ1-1; perhaps TRBD1 as D (6 bases). Germline-derived CDR1 and CDR2 are MNHEY and SMNVEV (reference sequence). This CDR3 contains 11 residues. With 8 bases removed from V and 6 bases from J, the gap between germline ends came to 10 bases. The CDR3 nucleotides read TGTGCCAGCGGGGGGGCCGCTGAAGCTTTCTTT. This encodes CASGGAAEAFF.

The V and J genes are TRBV7-3 and TRBJ2-2, with D possibly called TRBD1 or TRBD2 (5 bases each). Trimming removed 3 bases from V and 6 bases from J, with 20 bases in between. There are 17 residues in the CDR3. Germline V gene sequence: CDR1 SGHTA, CDR2 FQGTGA. CDR3 amino acids: CASSLGPRGMGPGELFF. The CDR3 DNA follows: TGTGCCAGCAGCTTGGGCCCTCGGGGTATGGGGCCCGGGGAGCTGTTTTTT.

The J gene is TRBJ2-5, the V gene TRBV28; 13 positions agree with TRBD2. J lost 8 bases, V lost 3 bases, and 6 bases had no gene match. The CDR3 runs 15 residues. Germline V gives CDR1 MDHEN, CDR2 SYDVKM. CDR3 loop: CASSFWTSGSQTQYF. In DNA, the CDR3 is TGTGCCAGCAGTTTTTGGACTAGCGGGAGTCAAACCCAGTACTTC.

The V and J genes are TRBV27 and TRBJ2-7; 11 bases line up with TRBD2. Germline values: CDR1 MNHEY, CDR2 SMNVEV (reference sequence). The CDR3 extends over 19 amino acids. After removal of 2 bases from V and 0 bases from J, the junction contained 12 bases not matched to a gene. Here the CDR3 reads CASSLRGTSGRTVSYEQYF. As DNA, the CDR3 is TGTGCCAGCAGTTTAAGGGGGACTAGCGGTAGAACAGTCTCCTACGAGCAGTACTTC.

The chain combines TRBV4-2 with TRBJ2-5, with D unclear. V lost 1 base and J 5 bases, leaving 8 bases between the germline ends. Germline assignment: CDR1 LGHNA and CDR2 YNFKEQ. There are 13 residues in the CDR3. DNA for the CDR3: TGTGCCAGCAGCCAAGTCGGGTGGGAGACCCAGTACTTC. The encoded protein is CASSQVGWETQYF.

The CDR3 sequence: CASSQVATSGTSYEQYF. The CDR3 DNA reads TGCGCCAGCAGCCAAGTCGCGACTAGCGGGACCTCCTACGAGCAGTACTTC. V and J are TRBV4-1 and TRBJ2-7, with 11 positions matching TRBD2. V was pared by 1 base and J by 0 bases, with 5 bases of the junction left unmatched. Germline loops: CDR1 MGHRA, CDR2 YSYEKL. CDR3 length: 17 residues.

The sample holds one count of this clone. This chain uses TRBV7-2 with TRBJ2-2; D not resolved. In germline, CDR1 is SGHTA, CDR2 FQGNSA. Trimming shortened V by 6 bases and J by 6 bases, and 5 bases separated the two germline ends. The CDR3 length is 11 residues. Here the CDR3 reads CASSQAGELFF. CDR3 in DNA: TGTGCCAGCAGTCAGGCCGGGGAGCTGTTTTTT.

The chain combines TRBV5-8 with TRBJ2-1, with D possibly TRBD2 on 6 matching bases. Germline V lookup: CDR1 SGHTS, CDR2 YDEGEE. Trimming pared 2 bases from V and 15 bases from J, leaving 12 bases between. The length of the CDR3 is 11 residues. CDR3 bases: TGTGCCAGCAGCTTCACGCGGCGGGGGTTCTTC. Protein: CASSFTRRGFF.

The genes are TRBV15 and TRBJ2-3, with 8 nucleotides matching TRBD2. CDR1 is LNHNV and CDR2 is YYDKDF in the germline V gene (reference sequence). This CDR3 has 16 amino acids. The trim removed 1 base at V and 0 bases at J, leaving 3 bases unmatched. The CDR3 DNA sequence: TGTGCCACCAGCAGAGCGGCTAGCGGGAGCACAGATACGCAGTATTTT. Protein: CATSRAASGSTDTQYF.

CDR3 in amino acids: CASSGRADTQYF. The DNA of the CDR3 is TGTGCCAGCAGTGGACGGGCAGATACGCAGTATTTT. The V call is TRBV27, the J call TRBJ2-3; the D is unclear. The V and J ends lost 5 bases and 4 bases respectively, with 7 bases between them. In germline, CDR1 is MNHEY, CDR2 SMNVEV (reference sequence). The CDR3 sequence is 12 residues long.

The chain has TRBV5-6 and TRBJ2-3; D uncertain. The V gene lost 6 bases and the J gene lost 3 bases, with 14 bases spanning the gap. This CDR3 contains 14 residues. Germline V gene lookup returns CDR1 SGHDT and CDR2 YYEEEE. The CDR3 reads CASTVAGGTDTQYF. For the CDR3, the DNA is TGTGCCAGCACCGTAGCAGGCGGTACAGATACGCAGTATTTT.

The chain has TRBV30 and TRBJ2-7; the D gene is possibly TRBD2 (6 bases). The V gene's germline CDR1 is GTSNPN and CDR2 SVGIG (reference sequence). Between the trimmed V and J ends, which lost 3 bases and 3 bases, there was a span of 12 bases. CDR3 length: 13 residues. DNA of the CDR3: TGTGCCTGGAGGTCAACTAGCTTCTACGAGCAGTACTTC. Residues: CAWRSTSFYEQYF.

The chain joins TRBV28 to TRBJ2-7; D ambiguous. CDR3 length equals 14 residues. Germline V CDR1 and CDR2: MDHEN, SYDVKM. V lost 4 bases, J lost 2 bases, and 12 bases lay in between. The CDR3 sequence is CASSSPNSAYEQYF. The CDR3 region has the DNA TGTGCCAGCAGTTCCCCCAATTCAGCCTACGAGCAGTACTTC.

This clone occurred once. The gene calls are TRBV11-2 and TRBJ2-5, with 8 bases that match TRBD2. V shed 5 bases, J shed 0 bases, and the junction held 8 bases outside the gene matches. Per the germline V gene, CDR1 is SGHAT and CDR2 is FQNNGV. The CDR3 is 16 residues long. CDR3 DNA: TGTGCCAGCAGCCTTGCCTGGGGACTAGACCAAGAGACCCAGTACTTC. It is translated as CASSLAWGLDQETQYF.

The chain couples TRBV6-5 to TRBJ2-7, with 7 bases that match TRBD2. The length of the CDR3 is 13 residues. Looked up from germline, CDR1 is MNHEY and CDR2 is SVGAGI. The V gene end was trimmed by 6 bases and the J gene end by 4 bases; junction bases not matched to a gene: 6. Written as DNA, the CDR3 is TGTGCCAGCAGAAGGGACTACCCGTACGAGCAGTACTTC. This translates into CASRRDYPYEQYF.

The chain joins TRBV9 to TRBJ1-1, with D unclear. V dropped 0 bases and J dropped 2 bases, with 8 bases sitting between them. This CDR3 comprises 14 residues. Germline V lookup: CDR1 SGDLS, CDR2 YYNGEE. The DNA of the CDR3 is TGTGCCAGCAGCGTAGTGACGGATAACACTGAAGCTTTCTTT. It yields the protein CASSVVTDNTEAFF.

V usage is TRBV5-1 and J usage is TRBJ2-1; D may be TRBD1 (6 bases). In germline, CDR1 is SGHRS, CDR2 YFSETQ. The V and J ends lost 1 base and 6 bases respectively, with 20 bases between them. This CDR3 comprises 17 residues. CDR3 DNA: TGCGCCAGCAGCTTGCTGAAAGGACAGTTAATGTCCAATGAGCAGTTCTTC. This gives the protein CASSLLKGQLMSNEQFF.

This chain uses TRBV5-4 with TRBJ2-7, with TRBD2 matching 12 bases. The CDR3 has 15 amino acids. Trimming removed 4 bases from V and 3 bases from J; junction bases left unmatched: 5. In germline, CDR1 is SGHNT, CDR2 YYREEE (reference sequence). The CDR3 here is CASSHRTSGNYEQYF. The CDR3 bases are TGTGCCAGCAGCCATAGGACTAGCGGGAACTACGAGCAGTACTTC.

This chain links TRBV21-1 with TRBJ2-1; TRBD2 is the table's D call and was not checked against the DNA. TRBV21-1 is classified as a pseudogene. The CDR3 spans 17 residues. The CDR3 DNA sequence: TGTGCCAGCAGCAAAGTTAGGAGGGCCCCTTCCTACAATGAGCAGTTCTTC. It codes for CASSKVRRAPSYNEQFF.

The chain couples TRBV7-2 to TRBJ2-1, with 7 bases aligning to TRBD2. Germline V lookup: CDR1 SGHTA, CDR2 FQGNSA. V dropped 5 bases and J dropped 8; count of bases not matched to a gene: 3. The CDR3 consists of 12 residues. The CDR3 sequence: CASSQTSYEQFF. For the CDR3, the DNA is TGTGCCAGCAGCCAGACTAGCTATGAGCAGTTCTTC.

The V call is TRBV30, the J call TRBJ1-2; D is ambiguous. From germline, CDR1 is GTSNPN and CDR2 SVGIG (reference sequence). The CDR3 spans 10 residues. Trimming pared 8 bases from V and 8 bases from J, leaving 12 bases between. The CDR3 loop is CAAGMGGYTF. CDR3 nucleotide sequence: TGTGCCGCCGGGATGGGAGGCTACACCTTC.

This sequence joins TRBV19 and TRBJ2-6, with D unresolved. CDR3 size: 13 residues. CDR1 is LNHDA, CDR2 SQIVND, per germline (reference sequence). CDR3 nucleotide sequence: TGTGCTTCGGTTAGCTCTGGGGCCAACGTCCTGACTTTC. Amino acid sequence: CASVSSGANVLTF.